These 2 T cell receptor beta chains were all obtained from the same sample, sequenced in a study of T cell repertoires in cytomegalovirus infection. MiXCR, run by TCRdb on the reads, gives a single entry per CDR3 protein. Of around 300,000 distinct CDR3 sequences listed, more than 8% were seen once; the top ten hold around 4.5%. Sequenced: PBMCs. These receptors all stem from a human donor in good health (CMV status not recorded). Some clones in this sample may be carry-over from other donors' samples.

In this sample, this clonotype turned up many times. The chain employs TRBV7-6 and TRBJ2-5; D is possibly TRBD2 (6 bases). Germline V gives CDR1 SGHVS, CDR2 FNYEAQ. The CDR3 extends over 16 amino acids. V was clipped by 3 bases and J by 1 base, with 15 bases between them. The CDR3 sequence: CASSFDATSSQETQYF. The CDR3 coding sequence is TGTGCCAGCAGCTTCGACGCTACTAGCAGCCAAGAGACCCAGTACTTC.

At least ten counts were recorded for this clonotype. This chain links TRBV6-1 with TRBJ2-2, with TRBD2 matching over 7 bases. The length of the CDR3 is 15 residues. The V gene's germline CDR1 is MNHNS and CDR2 SASEGT. V was pared by 6 bases and J by 0 bases, with 4 bases of the junction left unmatched. CDR3 residues: CASRASGSNTGELFF. CDR3 sequence (DNA): TGTGCCAGCAGGGCTAGCGGTTCGAACACCGGGGAGCTGTTTTTT.